A selection of T cell receptor beta chains follows, all from one sample in a study of low-dose radiotherapy and immunotherapy resistance in tumors. One entry per CDR3 protein results from TCRdb running MiXCR on the reads. The data show approximately 91,000 distinct CDR3 sequences, roughly 20% seen once. This sample comprised PBMCs, obtained after low-dose radiotherapy plus immunotherapy. Receptors originate from a female donor with ovarian cancer. CDR3s include the opening cysteine and the closing phenylalanine or tryptophan. The order of the fields is J gene, D gene, clone size, V gene, CDR3 DNA, CDR3 protein. The D gene is left open where the match is weak. Only some rows state a clone size, as once, few, many or a class for expanded clones.

>TRBJ2-7|NA|many|TRBV11-3
TGTGCCAGCAGGGGAACCGGGACCTACGAGCAGTACTTC
CASRGTGTYEQYF
>TRBJ2-3|NA|NA|TRBV29-1
TGCAGCGTTGGGCGCTTCCAGGGAAGTAACACAGATACGCAGTATTTT
CSVGRFQGSNTDTQYF
>TRBJ2-7|TRBD1|NA|TRBV7-3
TGTGCCAGCAGTCCATACGGGACAGCGTCCTCCTACGAGCAGTACTTC
CASSPYGTASSYEQYF
>TRBJ1-1|TRBD1|NA|TRBV6-2/TRBV6-3
TGTGCCAGCACCCTACTCCAGGGGGGGAACTCTGAAGCTTTCTTT
CASTLLQGGNSEAFF
>TRBJ1-1|NA|many|TRBV6-2/TRBV6-3
TGTGCCAGCAGTGAAACAAGCGAAGCTTTCTTT
CASSETSEAFF
>TRBJ2-1|NA|many|TRBV10-3
TGTGCCATCAGTGAGCTCGCTGAGCAGTTCTTC
CAISELAEQFF
>TRBJ2-7|TRBD2|NA|TRBV3-1
TGTGCCAGCAGCACGACTAGCGGACCCTACGAGCAGTACTTC
CASSTTSGPYEQYF
>TRBJ2-1|TRBD1|few|TRBV19
TGTGCCAGTATTGGGACAGGGGGCAGAACCTACAATGAGCAGTTCTTC
CASIGTGGRTYNEQFF
>TRBJ1-2|NA|many|TRBV7-2
TGTGCCAGCAGCCTAATTGGGGGGCCCAACTATGGCTACACCTTC
CASSLIGGPNYGYTF
>TRBJ1-5|NA|NA|TRBV19
TGTGCCAGTAGGGAGTCCGTAGGTCAGCCCCAGCATTTT
CASRESVGQPQHF
>TRBJ2-7|TRBD2|many|TRBV12-3/TRBV12-4
TGTGCCAGCAGTTTAACAATCTCTCCTAGCGGGGGGACCTGGGAGCAGTACTTC
CASSLTISPSGGTWEQYF
>TRBJ2-5|TRBD2|NA|TRBV7-9
TGTGCCAGCAGCTTAGCCGGACTAGCGGGAGGGCCAGAGACCCAGTACTTC
CASSLAGLAGGPETQYF
>TRBJ2-3|NA|many|TRBV6-2/TRBV6-3
TGTGCCAGCAGGTTAGACAGGGATACGCAGTATTTT
CASRLDRDTQYF
>TRBJ2-1|NA|many|TRBV11-2
TGTGCCAGCAGCTTAGAAAGGGGGACGGGAGCGGGGTTTTACAATGAGCAGTTCTTC
CASSLERGTGAGFYNEQFF
>TRBJ2-1|TRBD2|many|TRBV5-1
TGCGCCAGCAGCTTGGAACGGGAGGGCCCCAGGTTCTTC
CASSLEREGPRFF
>TRBJ1-5|NA|many|TRBV20-1
TGCAGTGCTACGGCAGATAATAGCAATCAGCCCCAGCATTTT
CSATADNSNQPQHF
>TRBJ1-2|NA|few|TRBV27
TGTGCCAGCAGGCATACAGGGAACAACTATGGCTACACCTTC
CASRHTGNNYGYTF
>TRBJ1-1|NA|many|TRBV19
TGTGCCAGTAGTATTATGTCGAACACTGAAGCTTTCTTT
CASSIMSNTEAFF
>TRBJ2-1|TRBD1|many|TRBV18
TGTGCCAGCTCGCCGACAGGGTCTTCTGGAAAAAGGAGCTCCTACAATGAGCAGTTCTTC
CASSPTGSSGKRSSYNEQFF
>TRBJ2-2|NA|many|TRBV27
TGTGCCAGCAGTCAGTACTCCAGCGGGCTCGCGAACACCGGGGAGCTGTTTTTT
CASSQYSSGLANTGELFF
>TRBJ2-1|NA|many|TRBV5-1
TGCGCCAGCAGCTTTGCTAGCGCGAGAACCTACAATGAGCAGTTCTTC
CASSFASARTYNEQFF
>TRBJ2-3|NA|many|TRBV5-1
TGCGCCAGCAGCCCCTTGGTCGGAAGCACAGATACGCAGTATTTT
CASSPLVGSTDTQYF
>TRBJ2-1|TRBD2|many|TRBV5-3
TGTGCCAGCAGTCCCCTCGACCCACCGTTCGGCGGGAGCGTTTACAATGAGCAGTTCTTC
CASSPLDPPFGGSVYNEQFF
>TRBJ2-1|TRBD2|many|TRBV4-1
TGCGCCAGCAGCCACCAATCAGCGGGAGGGATGTCCTACAATGAGCAGTTCTTC
CASSHQSAGGMSYNEQFF
>TRBJ1-1|NA|many|TRBV19
TGTGCCAGTAGTCTCAATGCGGAGGAGGACACTGAAGCTTTCTTT
CASSLNAEEDTEAFF
>TRBJ1-6|NA|few|TRBV5-1
TGCGCCAGCAGCTTGGCAGGGTCGAATTCACCCCTCCACTTT
CASSLAGSNSPLHF
>TRBJ2-7|NA|NA|TRBV5-1
TGCGCCAGCAGCTTGGCAGGGATCGGGTACGAGCAGTACTTC
CASSLAGIGYEQYF
>TRBJ2-3|TRBD2|many|TRBV20-1
TGCAGTGCTAGAACCCCTAGCGGGGGGGCCACAGATACGCAGTATTTT
CSARTPSGGATDTQYF
>TRBJ2-7|NA|many|TRBV28
TGTGCCAGTGTCTGGAGGGGGGCGGGAGAGCAGTACTTC
CASVWRGAGEQYF
>TRBJ2-7|NA|many|TRBV19
TGTGCCAGTACCGATCGGGGTTCCTACGAGCAGTACTTC
CASTDRGSYEQYF
>TRBJ1-2|NA|many|TRBV5-1
TGCGCCAGCAGCTCGACTCAGGGGTTTTATGGCTACACCTTC
CASSSTQGFYGYTF
>TRBJ2-2|NA|NA|TRBV6-2/TRBV6-3
TGTGCCAGCAGTTACACCTACCTCACCGGGGAGCTGTTTTTT
CASSYTYLTGELFF
>TRBJ2-5|NA|NA|TRBV30
TGTGCCTGGACAGGACTGGAAGAGACCCAGTACTTC
CAWTGLEETQYF
>TRBJ2-7|TRBD1|many|TRBV9
TGTGCCAGCAGCGTAGCTGGGACAGGGCTAGAGCAGTACTTC
CASSVAGTGLEQYF
>TRBJ2-6|NA|many|TRBV2
TGTGCCAGCAGTGGGCGCGACTCTGGGGCCAACGTCCTGACTTTC
CASSGRDSGANVLTF
>TRBJ2-7|NA|many|TRBV27
TGTGCCAGCAGTTTATCGAGGACAGCCTACGAGCAGTACTTC
CASSLSRTAYEQYF
>TRBJ2-5|TRBD1|few|TRBV4-3
TGCGCCAGCAGCCAAGAGACAGGGGTCGAGGCCCAGTACTTC
CASSQETGVEAQYF
>TRBJ2-3|TRBD1|many|TRBV27
TGTGCCAGCAGTTTCGGGACAGCTAGCACAGATACGCAGTATTTT
CASSFGTASTDTQYF
>TRBJ2-5|TRBD2|many|TRBV4-3
TGCGCCAGCAGCCAAGCTAGCGGGAGACCTCAAGAGACCCAGTACTTC
CASSQASGRPQETQYF
>TRBJ2-3|TRBD2|once|TRBV5-6
TGTGCCAGCAGCCTACTAGCGGGGTTCACAGATACGCAGTATTTT
CASSLLAGFTDTQYF
>TRBJ2-2|NA|many|TRBV10-2
TGCGCCACGTGTTACAGGGCAGGCGGGGAGCTGTTTTTT
CATCYRAGGELFF
>TRBJ1-2|TRBD1|many|TRBV29-1
TGCAGCGTTGAGCGTCAGGGGGACTATGGCTACACCTTC
CSVERQGDYGYTF
>TRBJ2-3|TRBD2|many|TRBV29-1
TGCAGCGTTGACGGGGGGTCCTGGACAGATACGCAGTATTTT
CSVDGGSWTDTQYF